This T cell receptor beta chain is drawn from a study of T-cell reconstitution after alpha-beta-depleted transplantation in children. Using unique molecular identifiers, the investigators prepared the TCRbeta library. TCRdb redid the calling of the PCR reads with MiXCR, one entry per CDR3 protein. This table has 90,000 to 95,000 distinct CDR3 sequences, 9.5% to 15% appearing once. Germline V gene lookup returns CDR1 KGHSH and CDR2 LQKENI. Trimming pared 3 bases from V and 5 bases from J, leaving 8 bases between. The CDR3 is 12 residues long. The rearrangement uses TRBV18 and TRBJ2-7, with D possibly being TRBD1 (6 bases). Source: PBMCs from the stem cell graft donor, taken from the stem cell graft. This receptor was taken from a human donor who donated a stem cell graft to a child with inherited bone marrow failure. The CDR3, as DNA: TGTGCCAGCTCACCCGGACAGCACGAGCAGTACTTC. This sequence encodes CASSPGQHEQYF.